Listed below are T cell receptor beta chains from one sample, sequenced in a study of T cells expressing NK-cell markers. TCRdb reprocessed the 5' RACE reads and keeps a single row for each CDR3 protein, giving no DNA. The sample data list some 110,000 distinct CDR3 sequences. The specimen sequenced was blood T cells: a sorted CD56 or NKG2C T cell subset, CD4+ or CD8+ T cells, or bulk PBMC T cells (not recorded which). These receptors all stem from a woman between 18 and 69 years old in good health. CDR3s include the opening cysteine and the closing phenylalanine or tryptophan. Rows give clone size only sometimes, using once, few, many, or a class for an expanded clone.

TRBV7-2	TRBJ2-2	14	-	CALTGGAYTGELFF
TRBV6-1	TRBJ1-1	13	-	CASTPHVNTEAFF
TRBV21-1	TRBJ2-3	12	-	CASSKFRDTQYF
TRBV10-3	TRBJ2-1	17	-	CAISEALLAGVYNEQFF
TRBV7-2	TRBJ2-2	11	-	CASLYTGELFF
TRBV7-8	TRBJ2-3	20	-	CASSVGTSGKSSFRTDTQYF
TRBV15	TRBJ1-5	14	-	CATSSPTGRQPQHF
TRBV20-1	TRBJ2-1	12	-	CSASPSYNEQFF
TRBV2	TRBJ2-3	16	-	CASRVAGGPYTETQYF
TRBV11-2	TRBJ2-7	15	-	CASSSGLAVPYEQYF
TRBV7-9	TRBJ2-1	16	-	CASSPKTTSAYNEQFF
TRBV25-1	TRBJ2-1	16	-	CASSEMVPGLYNEQFF
TRBV6-2/TRBV6-3	TRBJ1-1	13	-	CASSYGPGQEAFF
TRBV11-2	TRBJ2-3	14	-	CASSFTGGPDTQYF
TRBV18	TRBJ2-2	17	-	CASSPRQGGENTGELFF
TRBV4-3	TRBJ2-7	14	-	CASSGQRGGYEQYF
TRBV4-1	TRBJ1-5	14	-	CASSQAGGNQPQHF
TRBV7-6	TRBJ2-3	15	-	CASSLGQGLTDTQYF
TRBV6-1	TRBJ2-1	17	-	CASSPSGSGGPHNEQFF
TRBV5-1	TRBJ2-3	15	-	CASSLVGTNTDTQYF
TRBV28	TRBJ2-7	15	medium-sized	CASTPTGGESYEQYF
TRBV28	TRBJ2-4	16	-	CASSFRDTLAKNIQYF
TRBV19	TRBJ1-1	12	-	CASSIAGTEAFF
TRBV7-2	TRBJ2-7	14	-	CASSAPGQGYEQYF
TRBV7-9	TRBJ2-1	14	-	CASSFPAGPNEQFF
TRBV4-3	TRBJ2-7	17	-	CASSQDGRGALLYEQYF
TRBV7-9	TRBJ2-5	16	-	CASSLGLEEKQETQYF
TRBV21-1	TRBJ2-2	18	-	CASSKVDRGKVNTGELFF
TRBV14	TRBJ1-6	15	-	CASSDLTGTASPLHF
TRBV12-3/TRBV12-4	TRBJ1-5	15	-	CASSSRGGSNQPQHF
TRBV20-1	TRBJ1-5	18	-	CSARDRWTIEGGNQPQHF